Listed below are T cell receptor beta chains from one sample, sequenced in a study of PD-1 blockade in classical Hodgkin lymphoma. Repertoires were generated with immunoSEQ multiplex PCR, while TCRdb's copy carries only in-frame clones and drops some. The top ten hold approximately 15% of the sample, which has around 66,000 clones, 85% to 90% seen once. Sequenced here: peripheral blood mononuclear cells (PBMCs), sampled at baseline. The source is a human donor with classical Hodgkin lymphoma. Each CDR3 is given with its conserved first and last residue. The order of the fields is clone size, D gene, J gene, V gene, CDR3 protein, CDR3 DNA. D genes are given only for firm matches. Some rows have no size entry. The others give once, few or many, or a class for an expanded clone.

>-|-|TRBJ2-2|TRBV19
CATPDRENTGELFF
TGTGCCACCCCGGACAGAGAGAACACCGGGGAGCTGTTTTTT
>-|-|TRBJ2-4|TRBV5-4
CASSLAGAKNIQYF
TGTGCCAGCAGCTTGGCAGGAGCCAAAAACATTCAGTACTTC
>-|TRBD2|TRBJ2-2|TRBV13
CASRQMGGGDGELFF
TGTGCCAGCAGGCAGATGGGCGGGGGTGACGGGGAGCTGTTTTTT
>-|-|TRBJ2-1|TRBV14
CASSQQGPSHPFF
TGTGCCAGCAGCCAACAGGGGCCGAGCCATCCATTCTTC
>once|-|TRBJ1-2|TRBV29-1
CSVEGQYGYTF
TGCAGCGTAGAGGGACAATATGGCTACACCTTC
>-|-|TRBJ1-1|TRBV29-1
CSAAGRLGNTEAFF
TGCAGCGCCGCAGGGCGCCTCGGGAACACTGAAGCTTTCTTT
>once|TRBD2|TRBJ2-7|TRBV2
CASRRAAGVGYEQYF
TGTGCCAGCAGGAGAGCGGCGGGGGTCGGATACGAGCAGTACTTC
>-|TRBD2|TRBJ2-7|TRBV19
CASSISAGAARPLYEQYF
TGTGCCAGTAGTATTTCAGCGGGGGCCGCCCGTCCGCTGTACGAGCAGTACTTC
>-|-|TRBJ2-2|TRBV12-5
CASETTGPGELFF
TGTGCTAGTGAGACAACAGGGCCCGGGGAGCTGTTTTTT
>-|-|TRBJ1-5|TRBV2
CASGSNQPQHF
TGTGCCAGCGGTAGCAATCAGCCCCAGCATTTT
>-|-|TRBJ1-2|TRBV7-9
CASSLERSGGDGYTF
TGTGCCAGCAGCTTAGAGAGGTCGGGTGGCGATGGCTACACCTTC
>-|TRBD1|TRBJ1-5|TRBV7-2
CASSYGTGGQPQHF
TGTGCCAGCAGCTACGGGACAGGGGGGCAGCCCCAGCATTTT
>-|TRBD2|TRBJ2-3|TRBV4-2
CASSPLGTSGGLQSTDTQYF
TGTGCCAGCAGCCCATTGGGGACTAGCGGGGGGTTACAGAGCACAGATACGCAGTATTTT
>-|-|TRBJ2-7|TRBV28
CASSLASYEQYF
TGTGCCAGCAGCCTAGCTAGCTACGAGCAGTACTTC
>-|TRBD1|TRBJ2-2|TRBV5-1
CASSPGTGVVTGELFF
TGCGCCAGCAGCCCCGGGACAGGGGTTGTAACCGGGGAGCTGTTTTTT
>-|TRBD1|TRBJ2-3|TRBV9
CASSGTGGTDTQYF
TGTGCCAGCAGCGGGACAGGGGGCACAGATACGCAGTATTTT
>-|TRBD1|TRBJ1-5|TRBV6-5
CAISGGQNNQPQHF
TGTGCCATCAGTGGGGGACAGAACAATCAGCCCCAGCATTTT
>-|-|TRBJ2-2|TRBV6-5
CASSYSSGGELFF
TGTGCCAGCAGTTACTCGAGCGGTGGGGAGCTGTTTTTT
>-|TRBD1|TRBJ2-3|TRBV5-1
CASSLGDRGGTDTQYF
TGCGCCAGCAGCTTGGGGGACAGAGGCGGCACAGATACGCAGTATTTT
>-|TRBD2|TRBJ2-1|TRBV5-1
CASSSRSGGADNEQFF
TGCGCCAGCAGCTCGCGATCCGGGGGGGCGGACAATGAGCAGTTCTTC
>-|TRBD1|TRBJ2-7|TRBV6-1
CASSLDRGVSEQYF
TGTGCCAGCAGCTTGGACAGGGGAGTATCCGAGCAGTACTTC
>-|-|TRBJ1-5|TRBV6-6
CASCKSDQPQHF
TGTGCCAGCTGCAAATCGGATCAGCCCCAGCATTTT
>-|-|TRBJ2-7|TRBV19
CASSIIRGSYEQYF
TGTGCCAGTAGTATAATAAGGGGCTCCTACGAGCAGTACTTC
>-|-|TRBJ2-7|TRBV5-4
CASGAGPGPNEQYF
TGTGCCAGCGGTGCGGGGCCCGGCCCCAACGAGCAGTACTTC
>-|-|TRBJ1-2|TRBV9
CASSVDSYGYTF
TGTGCCAGCAGCGTTGACAGCTATGGCTACACCTTC
>-|-|TRBJ1-2|TRBV6-6
CASTQGRYNGYTF
TGTGCCAGCACCCAGGGACGGTATAATGGCTACACCTTC
>-|-|TRBJ2-3|TRBV4-1
CASSYGLSNTDTQYF
TGCGCCAGCAGCTATGGACTTTCCAACACAGATACGCAGTATTTT
>-|-|TRBJ2-2|TRBV4-1
CASSQGLQRGGELFF
TGCGCCAGCAGCCAAGGGTTGCAGAGGGGCGGGGAGCTGTTTTTT
>-|-|TRBJ1-6|TRBV5-1
CASSLRDGSSSYNSPLHF
TGCGCCAGCAGCTTGAGGGACGGTTCCAGCTCCTATAATTCACCCCTCCACTTT
>-|-|TRBJ2-7|TRBV7-2
CASSLVRAVSYEQYF
TGTGCCAGCAGCTTAGTACGGGCAGTTTCCTACGAGCAGTACTTC
>-|-|TRBJ1-5|TRBV6-5
CASSRLLNQPQHF
TGTGCCAGCAGCCGATTACTTAATCAGCCCCAGCATTTT
>once|-|TRBJ1-2|TRBV7-9
CASSLRPPHLESFPF
TGTGCCAGCAGCTTAAGGCCCCCCCATCTTGAGTCTTTTCCTTTC
>-|-|TRBJ2-7|TRBV5-1
CASKPGPSVYEQYF
TGCGCCAGCAAACCCGGGCCCTCTGTTTACGAGCAGTACTTC
>-|TRBD2|TRBJ2-2|TRBV4-1
CASSQPGLDTGELFF
TGCGCCAGCAGCCAACCGGGACTAGACACCGGGGAGCTGTTTTTT
>-|-|TRBJ2-1|TRBV10-1
CASSERVTYNEQFF
TGCGCCAGCAGTGAAAGGGTGACCTACAATGAGCAGTTCTTC
>once|-|TRBJ1-1|TRBV29-1
CSVQLSLQGTEAFF
TGCAGCGTTCAACTTTCTCTACAGGGCACTGAAGCTTTCTTT
>-|-|TRBJ1-1|TRBV13
CASSEAGDTEAFF
TGTGCCAGCTCAGAAGCTGGAGACACTGAAGCTTTCTTT
>-|TRBD1|TRBJ2-5|TRBV6-1
CASQGWDRGPETQYF
TGTGCCAGTCAGGGGTGGGACAGGGGGCCTGAGACCCAGTACTTC
>-|-|TRBJ2-6|TRBV7-2
CASSLVGANVLTF
TGTGCCAGCAGCCTAGTTGGGGCCAACGTCCTGACTTTC
>few|-|TRBJ1-3|TRBV9
CASSVSVRPGNTIYF
TGTGCCAGCAGCGTATCCGTCAGGCCTGGAAACACCATATATTTT
>-|TRBD1|TRBJ2-7|TRBV28
CASSLSLSTGEAYEQYF
TGTGCCAGCAGTTTATCTTTGTCGACAGGGGAGGCGTACGAGCAGTACTTC
>-|-|TRBJ1-2|TRBV19
CASSQISGPYGYTF
TGTGCCAGTAGTCAGATATCCGGCCCCTATGGCTACACCTTC
>-|-|TRBJ1-1|TRBV6-6
CATNTGLNTEAFF
TGTGCCACCAATACAGGCCTGAACACTGAAGCTTTCTTT
>once|-|TRBJ1-4|TRBV15
CATSPGRGEKLFF
TGTGCCACCAGCCCCGGGAGGGGCGAAAAACTGTTTTTT
>-|-|TRBJ2-7|TRBV20-1
CSARKGSEQYF
TGCAGTGCTAGAAAGGGTAGCGAGCAGTACTTC
>-|-|TRBJ2-5|TRBV6-5
CASSYSRGGGETQYF
TGTGCCAGCAGTTACTCAAGGGGGGGCGGGGAGACCCAGTACTTC
>once|-|TRBJ2-7|TRBV6-5
CASRLTGRYEQYF
TGTGCCAGCCGCCTGACAGGGAGGTACGAGCAGTACTTC
>-|-|TRBJ2-5|TRBV7-6
CASSLRPTQETQYF
TGTGCCAGCAGCTTAAGACCGACCCAAGAGACCCAGTACTTC
>-|-|TRBJ1-2|TRBV10-2
CASSESISYGYTF
TGCGCCAGCAGTGAGTCGATCTCCTATGGCTACACCTTC
>-|TRBD1|TRBJ1-4|TRBV4-1
CASSHKGLTGRYEKLFF
TGCGCCAGCAGCCATAAGGGGCTGACAGGGCGTTATGAAAAACTGTTTTTT
>-|-|TRBJ2-3|TRBV7-9
CASSFYGGGEGTDTQYF
TGTGCCAGCAGCTTCTACGGGGGCGGCGAAGGCACAGATACGCAGTATTTT
>-|TRBD2|TRBJ2-7|TRBV11-2
CASSLEVAGSSYEQYF
TGTGCCAGCAGCTTAGAAGTAGCGGGGAGCTCCTACGAGCAGTACTTC
>-|TRBD1|TRBJ2-3|TRBV6-1
CASSAAQGALDTQYF
TGTGCCAGCAGTGCCGCACAGGGGGCTTTAGATACGCAGTATTTT
>-|-|TRBJ1-1|TRBV10-3
CAISLQGTTEAFF
TGTGCCATCTCCCTACAGGGTACCACTGAAGCTTTCTTT
>-|-|TRBJ1-6|TRBV5-4
CASSLDAGRAYNSPLHF
TGTGCCAGCAGCTTGGACGCCGGCAGGGCCTACAATTCACCCCTCCACTTT
>-|-|TRBJ2-3|TRBV6-1
CASLRLGVSTDTQYF
TGTGCCAGCCTGAGACTAGGAGTTTCCACAGATACGCAGTATTTT
>-|-|TRBJ1-5|TRBV6-6
CASSISQGGNQPQHF
TGTGCCAGCAGTATATCCCAGGGTGGCAATCAGCCCCAGCATTTT